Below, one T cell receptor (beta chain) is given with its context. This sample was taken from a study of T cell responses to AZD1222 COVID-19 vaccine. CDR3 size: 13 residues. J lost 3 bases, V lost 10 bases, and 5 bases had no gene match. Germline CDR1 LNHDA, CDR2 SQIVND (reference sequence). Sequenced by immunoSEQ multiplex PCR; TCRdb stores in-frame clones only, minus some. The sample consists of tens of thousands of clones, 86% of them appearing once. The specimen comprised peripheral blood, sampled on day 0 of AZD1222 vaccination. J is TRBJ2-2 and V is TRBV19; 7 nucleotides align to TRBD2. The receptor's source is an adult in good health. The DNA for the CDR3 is TGTGCCACCAATCGGGGGGACACCGGGGAGCTGTTTTTT. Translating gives CATNRGDTGELFF.